Following are 9 T cell receptor beta chains from one sample sequenced in a study of tumor and adjacent non-tumor tissue in lung cancer. RNA was extracted from bulk tissue without any cell sorting. The library came from three nested PCR rounds adapted from ARM-PCR protocols. TCRdb passed the multiplex PCR reads through MiXCR, listing each CDR3 protein once. The sample yields some 90,000 distinct CDR3 sequences, around 65% seen once. Sequenced input: lung tumor tissue. These receptor sequences come from a man in his 70s with non-small cell lung cancer.

A remark on this clonotype: The CDR3 end shows no conserved phenylalanine or tryptophan, and so a read error is likely. The chain couples TRBV11-2 to TRBJ2-7; weak D call: TRBD1 (5 bases). The length of the CDR3 is 14 residues. Germline CDR1 reads SGHAT; CDR2 reads FQNNGV. The CDR3 region is CAISLGDRNYKQYI. The CDR3 bases are TGTGCCATCAGCTTAGGAGACAGAAACTACAAGCAGTACATC.

This clonotype occurred a few times. This chain uses TRBV18 with TRBJ2-5; 8 bases fit TRBD1. The J segment lost 4 bases and the V segment lost 9 bases, leaving 4 bases of the junction unmatched. CDR3 length equals 12 residues. Germline-derived CDR1 and CDR2 are KGHSH and LQKENI. CDR3 nucleotides: TGTGCCAGTTCCAGGGGGCGAGAGACCCAGTACTTC. Protein sequence: CASSRGRETQYF.

This clonotype was seen many times. This sequence joins TRBV12-3 or TRBV12-4 and TRBJ2-2, with TRBD1 as a possible D gene (6 bases). V lost 4 bases to trimming and J lost 6 bases, with 9 bases between them. The CDR3 covers 13 residues. The CDR3 here is CASSSTGPGELFF. DNA for the CDR3: TGTGCCAGCAGTTCAACAGGGCCCGGGGAGCTGTTTTTT.

This clonotype was observed at least ten times. V usage is TRBV28 and J usage is TRBJ2-1, with 12 bases that match TRBD2. The germline V gene has CDR1 MDHEN and CDR2 SYDVKM. The CDR3 is made up of 14 amino acids. CDR3 loop: CASGASGRVNEQFF. In nucleotides, the CDR3 is TGTGCTAGCGGGGCTAGCGGGAGGGTTAATGAGCAGTTCTTC.

A word on this clonotype: The junction and the germline gene differ at one end; a read error may be behind it. The CDR3 region is CGSRQEILSYNEQFF. The CDR3 DNA follows: TGTGGCAGCAGGCAGGAGATACTCTCCTACAATGAGCAGTTCTTC. V is TRBV6-5 and J is TRBJ2-1; the D is unclear. The CDR3 is 15 amino acids. The germline CDR1 and CDR2 sequences are MNHEY and SVGAGI.

Turning to this clonotype: Likely a read error: the CDR3 ends without its conserved phenylalanine or tryptophan. For the CDR3, the DNA is TGTGCCAGCAGCTCGGGGGGACAGGGAAAGCGGCAAGAGACCCAGTACTCC. Protein product: CASSSGGQGKRQETQYS. The genes are TRBV11-2 and TRBJ2-5; TRBD1 matches 9 bases. Germline lookup yields CDR1 SGHAT and CDR2 FQNNGV. The CDR3 is 17 residues long. V lost 4 bases, J lost 2 bases, and 11 bases stayed unmatched.

This clonotype was recorded many times. The J gene is TRBJ1-5, the V gene TRBV6-2 or TRBV6-3, with D possibly TRBD1 on 5 matching bases. The CDR3 has 15 residues. V was clipped by 2 bases and J by 0 bases, with 8 bases between them. Germline CDR1 and CDR2: MNHEY and SVGEGT. In nucleotides, the CDR3 is TGTGCCAGCAGTTACGGGGGAACTAGCAATCAGCCCCAGCATTTT. Amino acid sequence: CASSYGGTSNQPQHF.

V gene TRBV4-1 combines with J gene TRBJ1-2; unclear D gene. Per germline, CDR1 MGHRA and CDR2 YSYEKL. This CDR3 spans 14 amino acids. V shed 1 base and J shed 3 bases, with 9 bases lying between them. The CDR3 region is CASSQVRIDYGYTF. The CDR3 DNA reads as TGCGCCAGCAGCCAAGTCCGGATCGACTATGGCTACACCTTC.

Details on this clonotype: The junction departs from the called germline gene at one end, perhaps through a read error. This chain links TRBV6-1 with TRBJ2-3; TRBD2 matches 11 bases. Germline CDR1 reads MNHNS; CDR2 reads SASEGT. The CDR3 contains 18 residues. CDR3 nucleotides: TGCACCAGTAGTATCCGGACTAGCGGGTTCTCTAGGACAGATACGCAGTATTTT. It encodes CTSSIRTSGFSRTDTQYF.